These 10 T cell receptor beta chains originate from one sample sequenced in a study of T-cell memory formation after mild COVID-19. One entry per CDR3 protein results from TCRdb running MiXCR on the 5' RACE reads. There are hundreds of thousands of distinct CDR3 sequences in the sample; about 20% occur only once, and 12% lies in the top ten. Specimen: PBMCs or a T cell subset sorted from them (not recorded which). These receptors were taken from an adult woman who had mild COVID-19 (a few samples of this study predate the infection). Cell type and time point are not known.

The sample holds a few counts of this clonotype. The chain combines TRBV18 with TRBJ1-2; 9 bases line up with TRBD1. This CDR3 spans 14 amino acids. Germline V CDR1 and CDR2: KGHSH, LQKENI. Trimming took 6 bases from V and 6 from J; bases not matched to a gene: 8. The CDR3 bases are TGTGCCAGCTCGCAGCGAACAGGGGGCGATGGCTACACCTTC. It codes for CASSQRTGGDGYTF.

The rearrangement uses TRBV7-2 and TRBJ2-7; D may be TRBD2 (5 bases). Trimming pared 1 base from V and 5 bases from J, leaving 18 bases between. Germline CDR1 and CDR2: SGHTA and FQGNSA. The CDR3 is 16 residues long. In nucleotides, the CDR3 is TGTGCCAGCAGCTTAGGAAGCGGACTCCTAGGCCACGAGCAGTACTTC. Translated: CASSLGSGLLGHEQYF.

The chain uses TRBV5-6 and TRBJ1-2; perhaps TRBD1 as D (6 bases). Trimming took off 2 bases at V and 4 bases at J, with 12 bases between the two ends. The CDR3 sequence is 14 residues long. Germline CDR1 and CDR2: SGHDT and YYEEEE. CDR3 loop: CASSFPGTTYGYTF. CDR3 nucleotides: TGTGCCAGCAGCTTTCCCGGGACAACCTATGGCTACACCTTC.

The chain uses TRBV5-5 and TRBJ2-1; 8 bases map to TRBD2. This CDR3 region has 19 residues. The trim removed 4 bases at V and 5 bases at J, leaving 20 bases unmatched. Per germline, CDR1 SGHKS and CDR2 YYEKEE (reference sequence). In DNA form, the CDR3 reads TGTGCCAGCAGCGGGGGGGGTCCGGTTGGACTAGCTAAAGACAATGAGCAGTTCTTC. Protein sequence: CASSGGGPVGLAKDNEQFF.

This clonotype appeared a few times. CDR3 coding DNA: TGTGCCAGCAGTGAACCTGAGCCCGATCACGAGCAGTACTTC. Amino acids: CASSEPEPDHEQYF. V usage is TRBV25-1 and J usage is TRBJ2-7; no clear D gene. The germline CDR1 and CDR2 sequences are MGHDK and SYGVNS. Trimming removed 2 bases from V and 5 bases from J, with 13 bases in between. The CDR3 spans 14 residues.

The gene calls are TRBV24-1 and TRBJ2-3; D not resolved. The CDR3 sequence is 15 residues long. Between the trimmed V and J ends, which lost 4 bases and 4 bases, there was a span of 14 bases. Germline V gene data show CDR1 as KGHDR and CDR2 as SFDVKD. This CDR3 reads CATSEPGRGADTQYF. As DNA, the CDR3 is TGTGCCACCAGTGAACCCGGGCGTGGGGCAGATACGCAGTATTTT.

This clonotype has just a few counts. The chain combines TRBV15 with TRBJ2-1; the D is unclear. The CDR3 runs to 14 residues. Germline V gene lookup returns CDR1 LNHNV and CDR2 YYDKDF (reference sequence). Trimming left V 4 bases short and J 5 bases short, with 12 bases between. The CDR3 sequence is CATSTNAWNNEQFF. In nucleotides, the CDR3 is TGTGCCACCAGCACCAATGCCTGGAACAATGAGCAGTTCTTC.

This clonotype showed up just a few times. J is TRBJ1-2 and V is TRBV5-1, with D unresolved. The CDR3 covers 14 residues. V lost 4 bases to trimming and J lost 1 base, with 11 bases between them. The V gene's germline CDR1 is SGHRS and CDR2 YFSETQ. CDR3 bases: TGCGCCAGCAGCCATTTCCAGAGTAACTATGGCTACACCTTC. As protein: CASSHFQSNYGYTF. Supplemented by reference TRBV5-1 and TRBJ1-2, the full variable domain reads KAGVTQTPRYLIKTRGQQVTLSCSPISGHRSVSWYQQTPGQGLQFLFEYFSETQRNKGNFPGRFSGRQFSNSRSEMNVSTLELGDSALYLCASSHFQSNYGYTFGSGTRLTVV.

This clonotype has just a few counts. The V and J genes are TRBV12-3 or TRBV12-4 and TRBJ2-7; 8 bases map to TRBD1. Germline trimming cut 6 bases from V and 0 bases from J; bases unmatched to any gene: 4. The CDR3 covers 14 residues. For the CDR3, the DNA is TGTGCCAGCAGACGCGGGACAGGCTCCTACGAGCAGTACTTC. It specifies CASRRGTGSYEQYF.

The chain is built from TRBV4-1 and TRBJ2-1, with 12 bases matching TRBD2. V lost 2 bases, J lost 5 bases, and 1 base stayed unmatched. This CDR3 comprises 15 residues. Germline values: CDR1 MGHRA, CDR2 YSYEKL. Here the CDR3 reads CASSQLAGGNNEQFF. The CDR3 DNA follows: TGCGCCAGCAGCCAACTAGCGGGAGGGAACAATGAGCAGTTCTTC.